This T cell receptor (beta chain) was captured in a study of blood T cell repertoires in COVID-19. Study-level background: The cDNA or gDNA used as material had been derived from T cells, B-cell-depleted T cells, or PBMCs.

Germline V lookup: CDR1 ENHRY, CDR2 SYGVKD. The germline V and J ends were trimmed by 3 bases and 6 bases, with 9 bases remaining between them. The CDR3 length is 13 residues. In the original processing: Reference gene primer amplification gave nucleated cell count estimates. The protocol was immunoSEQ multiplex PCR, while the TCRdb copy is restricted to in-frame clones and leaves out a portion. Clone size and the V and J calls come from that table; the DNA yielded D and trimming. This table holds roughly 400,000 clones, approximately 90% found once. In assigning cohorts, the study relied on participant-reported clinical history.

Material: PBMCs or T cells enriched from blood (not recorded which). The rearrangement joins TRBV10-3 to TRBJ2-1, with D unresolved. The source is a man aged 25 to 45 who had recovered from COVID-19. In DNA form, the CDR3 reads TGTGCCATCAGTGACCCGAGTTTCAATGAGCAGTTCTTC. Residues: CAISDPSFNEQFF.